These T cell receptor beta chains were read from a single sample in a study of CD8+CD57+ T cells in acquired aplastic anemia. Via MiXCR, TCRdb re-called the reads, giving one row per CDR3 protein. The data contain 35,000 to 45,000 distinct CDR3 sequences, approximately 71% of them singletons. The specimen sequenced was sorted CD4+, CD8+, or CD8+CD57+ T cells (not recorded which) from PBMCs. The receptor source for this set is a human donor in good health, serving as a control. Each CDR3 is given with its conserved first and last residue. The D gene is left open where the match is weak. Only some rows state a clone size, as once, few, many or a class for expanded clones.

TRBD2	TRBV2	TRBJ2-3	-	TGTGCCAGCGGCGAGCGGGGGGCCACAGATACGCAGTATTTT	CASGERGATDTQYF
TRBD2	TRBV6-1	TRBJ2-7	-	TGTGCCAGCAGCGGGACTAGCCATCGGCAGTACTTC	CASSGTSHRQYF
-	TRBV24-1	TRBJ1-2	-	TGTGCCACCAGTTCAGATCGGACAGAAAACTATGGCTACACCTTC	CATSSDRTENYGYTF
-	TRBV19	TRBJ1-5	once	TGTGCCAGTAGTATACCGGGCAGCAATCAGCCCCAGCATTTT	CASSIPGSNQPQHF
-	TRBV5-4	TRBJ1-2	-	TGTGCCAGCAGCTTGGATCCGGGGGGCTATGGCTACACCTTC	CASSLDPGGYGYTF
TRBD1	TRBV15	TRBJ1-5	-	TGTGCCACCGACAGGGGCGGCAATCAGCCCCAGCATTTT	CATDRGGNQPQHF
TRBD1	TRBV12-3/TRBV12-4	TRBJ1-3	-	TGTGCCAGCAGTCCGGGACAGGGAGGTGGAAACACCATATATTTT	CASSPGQGGGNTIYF
-	TRBV24-1	TRBJ2-3	-	TGTGCCACCAGTGATCCCGGGAGCCTCGGTGGCACAGATACGCAGTATTTT	CATSDPGSLGGTDTQYF
-	TRBV12-3/TRBV12-4	TRBJ1-5	many	TGTGCCAGCAGTCCCGGACTGAGCAATCAGCCCCAGCATTTT	CASSPGLSNQPQHF
-	TRBV29-1	TRBJ1-2	-	TGCAGCGTTGAATGGTCGTCTGGCTACACCTTC	CSVEWSSGYTF
TRBD1	TRBV14	TRBJ1-2	many	TGTGCCAGCAGCCAAGTAGGACAGGGAATTCTTAATGGCTACACCTTC	CASSQVGQGILNGYTF
TRBD1	TRBV15	TRBJ1-2	few	TGTGCCACCAGCACGGATGGACAGGGGACCTACACCTTC	CATSTDGQGTYTF
-	TRBV5-1	TRBJ2-7	-	TGCGCCAGCAGCCCAACTCCCTCCACGTTGGAGCAGTACTTC	CASSPTPSTLEQYF
-	TRBV7-8	TRBJ1-2	many	TGTGCCAGCAGCTTAACCGAGGGGGCTAACTATGGCTACACCTTC	CASSLTEGANYGYTF
TRBD2	TRBV29-1	TRBJ2-1	-	TGCAGCGTTGAGACTAGCGGGGGGGTATACAATGAGCAGTTCTTC	CSVETSGGVYNEQFF
TRBD1	TRBV7-8	TRBJ2-7	-	TGTGCCAGCAGCTCCCCGGACAGGGGGCGGTACGAGCAGTACTTC	CASSSPDRGRYEQYF
TRBD1	TRBV11-1	TRBJ1-2	-	TGTGCCAGCAGCCTGACAGGGGGCGCTCCGGGCTATGGCTACACCTTC	CASSLTGGAPGYGYTF
-	TRBV7-3	TRBJ2-1	-	TGTGCCAGCAGCTTAACAGGACCGGCGGACGAGCAGTTCTTC	CASSLTGPADEQFF
TRBD1	TRBV29-1	TRBJ1-1	-	TGCAGCGTTACAGGGGGTCCGACTGAAGCTTTCTTT	CSVTGGPTEAFF